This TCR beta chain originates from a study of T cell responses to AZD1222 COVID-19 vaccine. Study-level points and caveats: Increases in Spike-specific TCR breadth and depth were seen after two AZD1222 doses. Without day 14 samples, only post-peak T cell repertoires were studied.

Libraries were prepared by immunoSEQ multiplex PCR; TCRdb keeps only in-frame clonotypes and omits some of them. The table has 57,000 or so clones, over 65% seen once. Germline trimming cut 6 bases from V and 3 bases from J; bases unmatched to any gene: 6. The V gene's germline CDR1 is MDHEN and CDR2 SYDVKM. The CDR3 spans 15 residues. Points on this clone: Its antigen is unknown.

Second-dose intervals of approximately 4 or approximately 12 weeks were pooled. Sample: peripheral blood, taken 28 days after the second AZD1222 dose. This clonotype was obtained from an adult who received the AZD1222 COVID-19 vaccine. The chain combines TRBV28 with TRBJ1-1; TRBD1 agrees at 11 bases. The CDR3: CASRVGGQGDTEAFF. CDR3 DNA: TGTGCCAGCAGGGTTGGGGGACAGGGGGACACTGAAGCTTTCTTT.